The entry below describes one T cell receptor (beta chain). No antigen is known for it. The input lacks base qualities; no much larger clone sits a single base away. This sample stems from a study of yellow fever vaccine responses in identical twins (dated by TCRdb to 2016 to 2019). In the study overall: The study precisely tracked vaccine-responding T cell clones in identical twins.

Libraries were prepared through RT-PCR. The listed sequencing device is Illumina HiSeq 2500. Using fastp trimming at Q25 and MiXCR clonotype assembly, TCRdb reanalyzed the public sequencing data and kept in-frame beta chains. Records with the same CDR3 protein are collapsed into one entry carrying the most frequent genes and DNA. Here the sample has more than 4,500 distinct CDR3 sequences; roughly 89% occur a single time. The top ten clones comprise about 1.9% of the sample. What the research found in general, with its limitations: The authors reported that the T cell response to vaccination in identical twins appeared partly convergent and partly personalized.

CDR3 length: 19 amino acids, cysteine to phenylalanine. Of the read, only the CDR3 DNA is kept; its 57 bases are in frame from base 1. Unmatched junction bases come to 12, with V trimmed by 0 bases and J by 2 bases. Here the chain combines TRBV23-1 and TRBJ2-3; 9 bases in the middle match TRBD2. TRBV23-1 belongs to the ORF category, with a function that is uncertain. The TCR comes from a woman between 18 and 29 years old who received the yellow fever vaccine. Donor details come from another sample of the same person, matched by shared clones. The sample here was T cells from blood (PBMCs), unsorted or a sorted subset (not recorded which), taken before or after yellow fever vaccination (not recorded which). The CDR3 amino acid sequence is: CASSQSRLAGKRYTDTQYF. In nucleotides, the sequence is TGCGCCAGCAGTCAATCGAGGCTAGCGGGGAAACGGTACACAGATACGCAGTATTTT.